The 30 T cell receptor beta chains listed next were all sequenced from one sample in a study of blood T cell repertoires in COVID-19. TCRdb's table, derived via immunoSEQ multiplex PCR, lists solely in-frame clones and lacks some. The sample yields tens of thousands of clones, nearly 90% seen once. Source material: peripheral blood. The receptors come from a woman aged 80 or over with active or convalescent COVID-19.

The chain joins TRBV6-6 to TRBJ2-5; perhaps TRBD1 as D (6 bases). Trimming removed 0 bases at V and 4 bases at J, with 9 bases between. Germline lookup yields CDR1 MNHNY and CDR2 SVGAGI (reference sequence). This CDR3 region has 14 residues. The CDR3 DNA reads TGTGCCAGCAGTTACTCAGGGGGTTCAGAGACCCAGTACTTC. Protein sequence: CASSYSGGSETQYF.

This chain connects TRBV12-3 or TRBV12-4 to TRBJ1-2; 8 nucleotides line up with TRBD1. V lost 6 bases to trimming and J lost 8 bases; unmatched junction nucleotides: 8. CDR3 length equals 13 residues. The CDR3 coding sequence is TGTGCCAGCAGCTCTGGGACAGGTTCCGGCTACACCTTC. This codes for CASSSGTGSGYTF.

The genes are TRBV4-1 and TRBJ1-4; 8 bases match TRBD1. The CDR3 is made up of 18 amino acids. Trimming removed 5 bases from V and 0 bases from J; junction bases left unmatched: 11. The germline CDR1 and CDR2 sequences are MGHRA and YSYEKL. CDR3 coding DNA: TGCGCCAGCAGCAGCCTCGGACAGGGCCTCGCAACTAATGAAAAACTGTTTTTT. Amino acids: CASSSLGQGLATNEKLFF.

This clone was counted a few times. CDR3 amino acids: CASSLGQGATYEQYF. As DNA, the CDR3 is TGTGCCAGCAGCTTAGGACAGGGGGCAACCTACGAGCAGTACTTC. V is TRBV7-2 and J is TRBJ2-7; 10 bases are a match to TRBD1. Looked up from germline, CDR1 is SGHTA and CDR2 is FQGNSA. With V trimmed by 1 base and J by 2 bases, 2 bases remained unmatched. The CDR3 loop spans 15 amino acids.

CDR3 bases: TGTGCCAGCAGTTACGCAAGGGACAGGGCGAACACTGAAGCTTTCTTT. Protein: CASSYARDRANTEAFF. This chain uses TRBV6-2 or TRBV6-3 with TRBJ1-1; 9 bases are shared with TRBD1. The germline gives CDR1 MNHEY, CDR2 SVGEGT. The CDR3 covers 16 residues. V lost 2 bases, J lost 1 base, and 5 bases stayed unmatched.

This rearrangement joins TRBV10-1 to TRBJ1-5; TRBD1 agrees at 8 bases. After removal of 0 bases from V and 0 bases from J, the junction contained 4 bases not matched to a gene. Germline CDR1 reads WNHNN; CDR2 reads SYGVQD (reference sequence). This CDR3 spans 17 amino acids. The chain's CDR3 is CASSESYRGSSNQPQHF. As DNA, the CDR3 is TGCGCCAGCAGTGAGTCGTACAGGGGGTCTAGCAATCAGCCCCAGCATTTT.

This clone was seen a single time. V is TRBV18 and J is TRBJ2-3, with 8 bases fitting TRBD2. V shed 1 base, J shed 4 bases, and the junction held 7 bases outside the gene matches. This CDR3 spans 16 amino acids. The germline V gene has CDR1 KGHSH and CDR2 LQKENI. CDR3 protein: CASSPQSSGSPDTQYF. CDR3 DNA sequence: TGTGCCAGCTCACCACAATCCAGCGGGAGCCCAGATACGCAGTATTTT.

The rearrangement links TRBV25-1 to TRBJ2-5, with 8 positions matching TRBD2. The CDR3 totals 14 residues. J lost 4 bases, V lost 3 bases, and 4 bases had no gene match. Germline-derived CDR1 and CDR2 are MGHDK and SYGVNS. This CDR3 reads CASSDSLAGETQYF. The CDR3 nucleotides are TGTGCCAGCAGTGACAGCCTAGCGGGAGAGACCCAGTACTTC. The full variable domain, in which reference TRBV25-1 and TRBJ2-5 provide the parts outside the CDR3, is EADIYQTPRYLVIGTGKKITLECSQTMGHDKMYWYQQDPGMELHLIHYSYGVNSTEKGDLSSESTVSRIRTEHFPLTLESARPSHTSQYLCASSDSLAGETQYFGPGTRLLVL.

CDR3 bases: TGTGCCAGCAGCCCCTCAGGGGTCCTCCACTTT. It codes for CASSPSGVLHF. The V gene is TRBV7-2, the J gene TRBJ1-6; D may be TRBD1 (6 bases). The CDR3 is 11 amino acids. With 5 bases removed from V and 15 bases from J, the gap between germline ends came to 11 bases. The germline V gene has CDR1 SGHTA and CDR2 FQGNSA.

The CDR3 nucleotides are TGTGCCAGCAGCTTGACAGGGGGAACAGATACGCAGTATTTT. Encoded protein: CASSLTGGTDTQYF. J is TRBJ2-3 and V is TRBV7-2; TRBD1 aligns across 9 bases. In germline, CDR1 is SGHTA, CDR2 FQGNSA. V lost 3 bases and J lost 3; bases outside the gene matches: 1. The CDR3 totals 14 residues.

The chain joins TRBV18 to TRBJ2-2; unclear D gene. The CDR3 runs 16 residues. CDR1 and CDR2 from the germline V gene are KGHSH and LQKENI. Between the trimmed V and J ends, which lost 6 bases and 1 base, there was a span of 15 bases. CDR3 region: CASSPQAVMNTGELFF. The CDR3 region has the DNA TGTGCCAGCTCTCCCCAGGCCGTGATGAACACCGGGGAGCTGTTTTTT.

The chain combines TRBV28 with TRBJ2-3; no firm D call. V lost 2 bases and J lost 0, with 9 bases in between. This CDR3 region has 15 residues. In germline, CDR1 is MDHEN, CDR2 SYDVKM. The CDR3 is CASSLSSSSTDTQYF. CDR3 DNA: TGTGCCAGCAGTTTAAGCTCGTCTAGCACAGATACGCAGTATTTT.

This chain uses TRBV6-2 or TRBV6-3 with TRBJ1-6; no definite D call. The CDR3 covers 13 residues. V lost 2 bases and J lost 7, with 6 bases in between. Looked up from germline, CDR1 is MNHEY and CDR2 is SVGEGT. CDR3 nucleotides: TGTGCCAGCAGTTACATCGGGAATTCACCCCTCCACTTT. Translation: CASSYIGNSPLHF.

V and J are TRBV2 and TRBJ1-5; TRBD1 matches 10 bases. This CDR3 is 18 amino acids long. V was pared by 6 bases and J by 2 bases, with 13 bases of the junction left unmatched. Germline loops: CDR1 SNHLY, CDR2 FYNNEI. This CDR3 is CASSAGTGAGLGNQPQHF. The CDR3 bases are TGTGCCAGCAGCGCCGGGACAGGGGCTGGGTTGGGCAATCAGCCCCAGCATTTT. Using reference TRBV2 and TRBJ1-5 for the parts outside the CDR3, the full variable domain is EPEVTQTPSHQVTQMGQEVILRCVPISNHLYFYWYRQILGQKVEFLVSFYNNEISEKSEIFDDQFSVERPDGSNFTLKIRSTKLEDSAMYFCASSAGTGAGLGNQPQHFGDGTRLSIL.

This clone was observed once. The gene calls are TRBV15 and TRBJ2-4; TRBD2 agrees at 8 bases. Looked up from germline, CDR1 is LNHNV and CDR2 is YYDKDF (reference sequence). The CDR3 runs 14 residues. V trimming: 0 bases; J trimming: 9 bases; junction bases outside the gene matches: 4. CDR3 amino acids: CATSRDSGGVIQYF. DNA for the CDR3: TGTGCCACCAGCAGAGATTCCGGGGGGGTCATTCAGTACTTC.

The chain links TRBV19 to TRBJ1-6, with 11 bases fitting TRBD1. CDR1 LNHDA and CDR2 SQIVND come from the germline V gene (reference sequence). There are 15 residues in the CDR3. The ends lost 6 bases at V and 9 bases at J; junction bases unmatched: 7. CDR3: CASRDEGTGGSPLHF. The CDR3 DNA is TGTGCCAGTAGAGATGAAGGGACAGGGGGTTCACCCCTCCACTTT.

The rearrangement uses TRBV4-2 and TRBJ1-3, with D hard to call. The CDR3 length is 19 residues. CDR1 is LGHNA, CDR2 YNFKEQ, per germline. V was shortened by 4 bases and J by 0 bases, with 22 bases between the two germline ends. The CDR3 loop reads CASSPSPGRGMGSGNTIYF. The CDR3, as DNA: TGTGCCAGCAGCCCCTCCCCCGGGCGGGGAATGGGCTCTGGAAACACCATATATTTT.

The chain combines TRBV12-2 with TRBJ2-5; the D call of TRBD2 is as the table states it, not checked on the DNA. TRBV12-2 is flagged as a pseudogene. The CDR3 spans 13 residues. Here the CDR3 DNA reads TGTGCAAGTCGCTTAGATTGGAGGGAGACCCAGTACTTC. Translating it yields CASRLDWRETQYF.

This sequence joins TRBV7-6 and TRBJ2-1; a weak D match, TRBD2 (5 bases). CDR1 is SGHVS and CDR2 is FNYEAQ in the germline V gene. This CDR3 spans 18 amino acids. Trimming took off 1 base at V and 3 bases at J, with 19 bases between the two ends. The CDR3 region is CASSLGSREGAFYNEQFF. The CDR3 nucleotides read TGTGCCAGCAGCTTAGGTTCGAGGGAAGGAGCTTTCTACAATGAGCAGTTCTTC.

This clone came up a few times. The rearrangement joins TRBV2 to TRBJ2-7; 8 bases line up with TRBD2. Germline-derived CDR1 and CDR2 are SNHLY and FYNNEI. Germline trimming cut 5 bases from V and 5 bases from J; bases unmatched to any gene: 8. The CDR3 spans 14 residues. Written as DNA, the CDR3 is TGTGCCAGCAGTAGCCGACTAGCGTCCAACGAGCAGTACTTC. It is translated as CASSSRLASNEQYF.

This sequence joins TRBV5-4 and TRBJ2-1; no reliable D call. Germline V gives CDR1 SGHNT, CDR2 YYREEE (reference sequence). The CDR3 has 14 amino acids. With 0 bases removed from V and 5 bases from J, the gap between germline ends came to 9 bases. In DNA, the CDR3 is TGTGCCAGCAGCTTGGGCGGCGGAGACAATGAGCAGTTCTTC. Amino acids: CASSLGGGDNEQFF.

This chain joins TRBV11-3 and TRBJ2-2; no clear D. The V end was cut by 5 bases, the J end by 6 bases, with 10 bases between. There are 13 residues in the CDR3. The germline gives CDR1 SGHNT, CDR2 YENEEA. In nucleotides, the CDR3 is TGTGCCAGCAGCCCGAAGCAAGCCGGGGAGCTGTTTTTT. Translating gives CASSPKQAGELFF.

V gene TRBV28 combines with J gene TRBJ2-7; weak D call: TRBD2 (5 bases). Germline loops: CDR1 MDHEN, CDR2 SYDVKM. V lost 3 bases, J lost 0 bases, and 9 bases lay in between. This CDR3 spans 14 amino acids. CDR3 nucleotide sequence: TGTGCCAGCAGTTTGACGGGAAGCTCCTACGAGCAGTACTTC. Translating it yields CASSLTGSSYEQYF.

This clone has just a few counts. The V call is TRBV19, the J call TRBJ2-2; D possibly corresponds to TRBD1 (5 bases). Trimming shortened V by 9 bases and J by 2 bases, and 19 bases separated the two germline ends. Germline V gene lookup returns CDR1 LNHDA and CDR2 SQIVND (reference sequence). The CDR3 is 16 amino acids. The CDR3, as DNA: TGTGCCAGCGAGAAGCTTCGACAGAGAAACACCGGGGAGCTGTTTTTT. It is translated as CASEKLRQRNTGELFF. Supplemented by reference TRBV19 and TRBJ2-2, the full variable domain reads DGGITQSPKYLFRKEGQNVTLSCEQNLNHDAMYWYRQDPGQGLRLIYYSQIVNDFQKGDIAEGYSVSREKKESFPLTVTSAQKNPTAFYLCASEKLRQRNTGELFFGEGSRLTVL.

The sample holds one count of this clone. The chain carries TRBV28 and TRBJ1-5; maybe TRBD1 (5 bases). Per germline, CDR1 MDHEN and CDR2 SYDVKM. This CDR3 spans 14 amino acids. V was cut by 7 bases and J by 5 bases, with 15 bases left in between. The CDR3 DNA follows: TGTGCCAGCACCCTCGGGGGGAGCGATCAGCCCCAGCATTTT. This codes for CASTLGGSDQPQHF.

The chain uses TRBV27 and TRBJ2-1, with D maybe TRBD2 (6 bases). From germline, CDR1 is MNHEY and CDR2 SMNVEV (reference sequence). The germline V and J ends were trimmed by 5 bases and 7 bases, with 15 bases remaining between them. The CDR3 spans 14 residues. CDR3 bases: TGTGCCAGCAGTCCCCGGGACTCTCGAAATGAGCAGTTCTTC. It yields the protein CASSPRDSRNEQFF.

The chain links TRBV12-3 or TRBV12-4 to TRBJ1-2; D uncertain. V gave up 4 bases and J gave up 4 bases, with 10 bases separating them. CDR3 length: 13 residues. The CDR3 is CASSSGLGYGYTF. The CDR3 coding sequence is TGTGCCAGCAGTTCCGGGTTAGGCTATGGCTACACCTTC.

Here the CDR3 DNA reads TGTGCCATCAGTGCGAACGTTGAGCGTGGCTACACCTTC. Translation gives CAISANVERGYTF. The chain recombines TRBV10-3 with TRBJ1-2; no definite D call. Trimming stripped 4 bases from V and 7 bases from J, with 13 bases between. This CDR3 has 13 amino acids. The V gene's germline CDR1 is ENHRY and CDR2 SYGVKD.

This clone has more than one count but fewer than ten. The CDR3 DNA is TGTGCCAGCAGCGTAGAGGCGGGAATCTCATACAATGAGCAGTTCTTC. This gives the protein CASSVEAGISYNEQFF. The chain joins TRBV9 to TRBJ2-1; tentative D call: TRBD2 (6 bases). CDR3 length equals 16 residues. Germline V gives CDR1 SGDLS, CDR2 YYNGEE. V was cut by 0 bases and J by 4 bases, with 14 bases left in between.

The genes are TRBV29-1 and TRBJ2-7, with 9 bases fitting TRBD2. With 2 bases clipped from V and 4 bases from J, the junction kept 9 bases outside the gene matches. CDR1 is SQVTM, CDR2 ANQGSEA, per germline. The CDR3 consists of 15 residues. CDR3 DNA sequence: TGCAGCGTTGAAACTACTAGCGGGCGGGATTACGAGCAGTACTTC. The encoded protein is CSVETTSGRDYEQYF.